Each of the 32 T cell receptor beta chains below was sequenced from the same sample in a study of T-cell reconstitution after alpha-beta-depleted transplantation in children. Preparing the TCRbeta library involved the use of unique molecular identifiers. TCRdb re-analysed the PCR reads in MiXCR, keeping a single row per CDR3 protein. The sample records hundreds of thousands of distinct CDR3 sequences, around 12% being singletons. Sequencing used PBMCs from the stem cell graft donor, obtained from the stem cell graft. These receptors came from a human donor who donated a stem cell graft to a child with combined immunodeficiency.

J is TRBJ1-5 and V is TRBV5-5; possible D gene TRBD1, 6 bases. The length of the CDR3 is 15 residues. Germline V lookup: CDR1 SGHKS, CDR2 YYEKEE (reference sequence). Trimming shortened V by 1 base and J by 4 bases, and 12 bases separated the two germline ends. CDR3 region: CASSLRGDSNQPQHF. In DNA form, the CDR3 reads TGTGCCAGCAGCTTGAGGGGGGACTCAAATCAGCCCCAGCATTTT.

This chain links TRBV12-3 or TRBV12-4 with TRBJ2-6; no definite D call. CDR3 length equals 16 residues. Trimming removed 4 bases from V and 4 bases from J, with 14 bases in between. CDR3 nucleotide sequence: TGTGCCAGCAGTTCTCTCTGGGAAGTCGGGGCCAACGTCCTGACTTTC. Its protein is CASSSLWEVGANVLTF.

The CDR3 loop is CSVDRSGVTDTQYF. The CDR3 nucleotides read TGCAGCGTTGATCGTAGCGGGGTCACAGATACGCAGTATTTT. The chain links TRBV29-1 to TRBJ2-3; 8 positions agree with TRBD2. This CDR3 spans 14 amino acids. J gave up 2 bases and V 3 bases, and 4 bases lay outside the gene matches. Per germline, CDR1 SQVTM and CDR2 ANQGSEA.

Many counts were recorded for this clonotype. V and J are TRBV7-2 and TRBJ2-7; TRBD1 agrees at 8 bases. The CDR3 totals 13 residues. The V segment lost 7 bases and the J segment 4 bases; nucleotides outside the gene matches: 6. Germline values: CDR1 SGHTA, CDR2 FQGNSA. The CDR3 sequence is CASKAGGLYEQYF. DNA for the CDR3: TGTGCCAGCAAGGCAGGGGGCTTGTACGAGCAGTACTTC.

This chain joins TRBV29-1 and TRBJ2-1; D is uncertain. The length of the CDR3 is 11 residues. Trimming cost V 1 base and J 5 bases, with 3 bases left between them. Germline loops: CDR1 SQVTM, CDR2 ANQGSEA. CDR3 sequence: CSVEVDNEQFF. The DNA for the CDR3 is TGCAGCGTTGAAGTGGACAATGAGCAGTTCTTC.

This clonotype was seen a handful of times. The rearrangement joins TRBV12-5 to TRBJ2-1; no reliable D call. The CDR3 is 13 amino acids. Per germline, CDR1 LGHNT and CDR2 FRNRAP. V was cut by 4 bases and J by 5 bases, with 9 bases left in between. CDR3 amino acids: CASGSAPNNEQFF. DNA of the CDR3: TGTGCTAGTGGTTCGGCCCCTAACAATGAGCAGTTCTTC.

Worth noting for this clonotype: A much larger clone differs by one base, so this may be a read error. The limits of the CDR3 on the DNA are not certain, so only TCRdb's listed CDR3 is given. Here the CDR3 reads CASILGVQRQAEQYF. J is TRBJ2-7 and V is TRBV12-3 or TRBV12-4; TRBD2, as called in the table, went unchecked against the DNA. The CDR3 is 15 residues long, ends included.

The genes are TRBV6-5 and TRBJ1-2, with D unclear. From germline, CDR1 is MNHEY and CDR2 SVGAGI. The CDR3 sequence is 15 residues long. With 0 bases removed from V and 4 bases from J, the gap between germline ends came to 12 bases. CDR3 protein: CASSYSSGRSYGYTF. The CDR3 DNA is TGTGCCAGCAGTTACTCGTCTGGCAGAAGCTATGGCTACACCTTC.

About this clonotype: A read error is likely, as this CDR3 ends without the conserved phenylalanine or tryptophan. The chain links TRBV7-2 to TRBJ2-7; D is possibly TRBD2 (5 bases). CDR1 SGHTA and CDR2 FQGNSA come from the germline V gene. CDR3 size: 13 residues. V was cut by 4 bases and J by 2 bases, with 9 bases left in between. CDR3 nucleotides: TGTGCCAGCAGCTATGGACTCACCTACGAGCAGTACTTG. Residues: CASSYGLTYEQYL.

This clonotype has a count of ten or more. The genes are TRBV5-8 and TRBJ2-5; D is ambiguous. This CDR3 contains 15 residues. Germline CDR1 is SGHTS and CDR2 is YDEGEE. Trimming stripped 6 bases from V and 2 bases from J, with 17 bases between. CDR3 in DNA: TGTGCCAGCACCCTGTCATCCAGCAATCAAGAGACCCAGTACTTC. As protein: CASTLSSSNQETQYF. The variable domain in full, completed from reference TRBV5-8 and TRBJ2-5, reads EAGVTQSPTHLIKTRGQQATLRCSPISGHTSVYWYQQALGLGLQFLLWYDEGEERNRGNFPPRFSGRQFPNYSSELNVNALELEDSALYLCASTLSSSNQETQYFGPGTRLLVL.

This clonotype was seen at least ten times. This chain connects TRBV7-2 to TRBJ2-7, with 7 bases fitting TRBD2. This CDR3 contains 15 residues. Germline values: CDR1 SGHTA, CDR2 FQGNSA. The V and J ends lost 5 bases and 0 bases, in that order; junction bases with no gene match: 7. CDR3 region: CASSILADSSYEQYF. Here the CDR3 DNA reads TGTGCCAGCAGCATTCTAGCGGATAGCTCCTACGAGCAGTACTTC.

This chain uses TRBV27 with TRBJ1-6; TRBD1 matches 8 bases. After removal of 3 bases from V and 8 bases from J, the junction contained 6 bases not matched to a gene. CDR1 is MNHEY and CDR2 is SMNVEV in the germline V gene (reference sequence). CDR3 size: 15 residues. The CDR3 sequence is CASSFLQGAYSPLHF. The CDR3 DNA is TGTGCCAGCAGTTTCCTGCAGGGGGCATATTCACCCCTCCACTTT.

This clonotype was observed a few times. The V and J genes are TRBV4-3 and TRBJ2-7; no reliable D call. Germline-derived CDR1 and CDR2 are LGHNA and YSLEER. Trimming took 1 base from V and 3 from J, leaving 7 bases between them. This CDR3 is built from 13 residues. The CDR3 protein is CASSQALLYEQYF. CDR3 in DNA: TGCGCCAGCAGCCAAGCACTCCTCTACGAGCAGTACTTC.

The sample holds a few counts of this clonotype. The J gene is TRBJ2-5, the V gene TRBV6-1; D possibly matches TRBD1 or TRBD2 (6 bases each). The V gene lost 8 bases and the J gene lost 4 bases, with 14 bases spanning the gap. CDR1 and CDR2 (germline): MNHNS, SASEGT. This CDR3 has 13 amino acids. The CDR3 sequence is CASGHREVETQYF. CDR3 DNA sequence: TGTGCCAGCGGGCACAGGGAGGTAGAGACCCAGTACTTC.

The chain uses TRBV15 and TRBJ2-3; 10 bases align to TRBD2. Looked up from germline, CDR1 is LNHNV and CDR2 is YYDKDF (reference sequence). This CDR3 is built from 18 residues. V gave up 0 bases and J gave up 5 bases; unmatched junction bases: 11. The CDR3 is CATSRDLIRASGGDTQYF. The DNA of the CDR3 is TGTGCCACCAGCAGAGATCTTATTAGGGCTAGCGGGGGAGATACGCAGTATTTT.

This clonotype was recorded many times. V gene TRBV20-1 combines with J gene TRBJ2-3; 9 bases are shared with TRBD2. Germline V gene lookup returns CDR1 DFQATT and CDR2 SNEGSKA (reference sequence). The CDR3 runs to 15 residues. The junction had 7 bases not matched to a gene; V was cut back by 0 bases and J by 6 bases. CDR3 region: CSARDLSGSGDTQYF. The DNA for the CDR3 is TGCAGTGCTAGAGACCTTAGCGGGAGTGGGGATACGCAGTATTTT.

At least ten counts were recorded for this clonotype. The rearrangement uses TRBV7-2 and TRBJ2-7; D remains unclear. Germline V gene lookup returns CDR1 SGHTA and CDR2 FQGNSA. This CDR3 comprises 12 residues. V was trimmed by 0 bases and J by 6 bases, leaving 6 bases between them. Written as DNA, the CDR3 is TGTGCCAGCAGCTTAGCTTCCGGCGAGCAGTACTTC. This gives the protein CASSLASGEQYF. The whole variable domain, remainder taken from reference TRBV7-2 and TRBJ2-7, is GAGVSQSPSNKVTEKGKDVELRCDPISGHTALYWYRQSLGQGLEFLIYFQGNSAPDKSGLPSDRFSAERTGGSVSTLTIQRTQQEDSAVYLCASSLASGEQYFGPGTRLTVT.

This clonotype appeared many times. The chain joins TRBV5-6 to TRBJ2-1; either TRBD1 or TRBD2 may fit D (5 bases each). The CDR3 has 14 residues. Trimming took 1 base from V and 8 from J, leaving 13 bases between them. CDR1 is SGHDT and CDR2 is YYEEEE in the germline V gene. DNA of the CDR3: TGTGCCAGCAGCTTGTGGGCAGGGCGGGATGAGCAGTTCTTC. It specifies CASSLWAGRDEQFF.

With respect to this clonotype: Its ends do not fully match the called genes, so a read error is possible. J is TRBJ1-1 and V is TRBV5-1; possible D gene TRBD1, 5 bases. Germline loops: CDR1 SGHRS, CDR2 YFSETQ. CDR3 length equals 15 residues. CDR3 sequence reads: CAISRQVAGKTEAFF. CDR3 DNA sequence: TGCGCCATCAGCCGTCAGGTGGCAGGGAAGACTGAAGCTTTCTTT.

This clonotype was counted a few times. V gene TRBV20-1 combines with J gene TRBJ1-5, with D unresolved. Between the trimmed V and J ends, which lost 1 base and 0 bases, there was a span of 7 bases. The CDR3 consists of 14 residues. In germline, CDR1 is DFQATT, CDR2 SNEGSKA (reference sequence). This chain's CDR3 is CSARGQYSNQPQHF. CDR3 nucleotides: TGCAGTGCTAGAGGCCAGTATAGCAATCAGCCCCAGCATTTT.

This clonotype was counted only a few times. The chain carries TRBV12-3 or TRBV12-4 and TRBJ2-5; 11 nucleotides match TRBD2. This CDR3 has 16 amino acids. Trimming cost V 1 base and J 5 bases; bases outside gene matches: 6. The CDR3 nucleotides are TGTGCCAGCAGTTTAGGGGGTAGCGGGGGGGCGGAGACCCAGTACTTC. It encodes CASSLGGSGGAETQYF.

This clonotype was observed many times. The chain carries TRBV5-1 and TRBJ2-7; D gene unclear. Germline assignment: CDR1 SGHRS and CDR2 YFSETQ. This CDR3 comprises 13 residues. Trimming removed 9 bases from V and 0 bases from J, with 13 bases in between. The CDR3 DNA follows: TGCGCCACCACAGCAGATAGCTCCTACGAGCAGTACTTC. Its translation is CATTADSSYEQYF.

The table lists this clonotype with many counts. The chain recombines TRBV10-3 with TRBJ2-3; 9 bases align to TRBD2. CDR3 length equals 12 residues. Losses at the gene ends were 10 bases for V and 3 bases for J; bases not matched to a gene: 2. Germline lookup yields CDR1 ENHRY and CDR2 SYGVKD. CDR3 sequence: CATAGGTDTQYF. CDR3 coding DNA: TGTGCCACGGCGGGGGGGACAGATACGCAGTATTTT.

The rearrangement joins TRBV2 to TRBJ2-1; 12 bases agree with TRBD1. V shed 4 bases, J shed 6 bases, and the junction held 7 bases outside the gene matches. The CDR3 sequence is 16 residues long. The germline CDR1 and CDR2 sequences are SNHLY and FYNNEI. The CDR3 DNA is TGTGCCAGCAGTGGGGGGACAGGGGGCTATACCAATGAGCAGTTCTTC. This sequence encodes CASSGGTGGYTNEQFF. Full variable domain (rest looked up from reference TRBV2 and TRBJ2-1): EPEVTQTPSHQVTQMGQEVILRCVPISNHLYFYWYRQILGQKVEFLVSFYNNEISEKSEIFDDQFSVERPDGSNFTLKIRSTKLEDSAMYFCASSGGTGGYTNEQFFGPGTRLTVL.

This clonotype was counted at least ten times. This rearrangement joins TRBV15 to TRBJ2-7, with D perhaps matching TRBD2 (6 bases). Germline V CDR1 and CDR2: LNHNV, YYDKDF (reference sequence). The CDR3 is made up of 13 amino acids. V lost 0 bases, J lost 7 bases, and 10 bases lay in between. In DNA form, the CDR3 reads TGTGCCACCAGCAGAGATCTGGGGGGTGAGCAGTACTTC. Its protein is CATSRDLGGEQYF.

The rearrangement joins TRBV6-2 or TRBV6-3 to TRBJ2-1; D is unresolved. The V end lost 3 bases, the J end lost 7 bases, and 13 bases lay between the germline ends. CDR1 and CDR2 from the germline V gene are MNHEY and SVGEGT. This CDR3 has 14 amino acids. CDR3 coding DNA: TGTGCCAGCAGTTATGCGTCGAGGTCGAATGAGCAGTTCTTC. It specifies CASSYASRSNEQFF.

The V call is TRBV6-5, the J call TRBJ1-2; TRBD1 aligns across 7 bases. The ends lost 4 bases at V and 3 bases at J; junction bases unmatched: 8. CDR1 and CDR2 from the germline V gene are MNHEY and SVGAGI. CDR3 size: 15 residues. The CDR3 coding sequence is TGTGCCAGCAGTTCAGTCAGGGGGACGCACTATGGCTACACCTTC. Protein: CASSSVRGTHYGYTF.

This clonotype turned up a few times. V and J are TRBV9 and TRBJ2-1, with D possibly being TRBD1 or TRBD2 (6 bases each). The CDR3 is 15 residues long. Germline-derived CDR1 and CDR2 are SGDLS and YYNGEE. V was pared by 4 bases and J by 6 bases, with 17 bases between. In DNA form, the CDR3 reads TGTGCCAGCAGCCCTCGAATCGGAGGGGGCAATGAGCAGTTCTTC. This sequence encodes CASSPRIGGGNEQFF.

The chain joins TRBV4-2 to TRBJ2-3, with D unclear. The ends were cut back, 0 bases at V and 1 base at J, with 2 bases in the middle. Germline V gene lookup returns CDR1 LGHNA and CDR2 YNFKEQ. The CDR3 contains 13 residues. CDR3 bases: TGTGCCAGCAGCCAAGACCGCACAGATACGCAGTATTTT. Amino acid sequence: CASSQDRTDTQYF.

This clonotype has a handful of counts. The CDR3 DNA follows: TGCAGTGCTACGGACGGGAAATGGCCCCAGCATTTT. It specifies CSATDGKWPQHF. The V call is TRBV20-1, the J call TRBJ1-5, with D hard to call. V shed 4 bases and J shed 9 bases, with 13 bases lying between them. From germline, CDR1 is DFQATT and CDR2 SNEGSKA (reference sequence). The CDR3 has 12 residues.

J is TRBJ1-1 and V is TRBV18, with TRBD1 identical over 11 bases. V shed 1 base and J 4 bases; nucleotides not matched to a gene: 2. This CDR3 is 15 amino acids long. Germline CDR1 KGHSH, CDR2 LQKENI. The CDR3 protein is CASSPQGQGGTEAFF. The CDR3 bases are TGTGCCAGCTCACCACAGGGACAGGGGGGCACTGAAGCTTTCTTT. Using reference TRBV18 and TRBJ1-1 for the parts outside the CDR3, the full variable domain is NAGVMQNPRHLVRRRGQEARLRCSPMKGHSHVYWYRQLPEEGLKFMVYLQKENIIDESGMPKERFSAEFPKEGPSILRIQQVVRGDSAAYFCASSPQGQGGTEAFFGQGTRLTVV.

The table lists this clonotype with many counts. The V gene is TRBV29-1, the J gene TRBJ2-7; 8 nucleotides align to TRBD1. The CDR3 covers 14 residues. The J segment lost 3 bases and the V segment lost 5 bases, leaving 9 bases of the junction unmatched. Germline V gene sequence: CDR1 SQVTM, CDR2 ANQGSEA. The chain's CDR3 is CSVLDRGVDYEQYF. The CDR3 region has the DNA TGCAGCGTTTTAGACAGGGGAGTTGACTACGAGCAGTACTTC.